These T cell receptor beta chains were read from a single sample in a study of OX40 agonist ivuxolimab in advanced cancers. This table comes from immunoSEQ multiplex PCR, and its TCRdb copy is limited to in-frame clones, with some not included. The data show some 50,000 clones, with about 91% seen just once and roughly 4.4% held by the top ten. The sample consisted of CD4+ or CD8+ T cells sorted from blood, taken in a trial of the OX40 agonist ivuxolimab. The receptor source for this set is an adult with an advanced solid tumor such as melanoma, head and neck, liver or kidney cancer. CDR3s include the opening cysteine and the closing phenylalanine or tryptophan. D genes are given only for firm matches. Clone size is shown for a subset of rows, as once, few, many or a class of expanded clone.

J: TRBJ1-4; size: NA; D: NA; V: TRBV5-6; CDR3: CASSFGTNEKLFF; DNA: TGTGCCAGCAGCTTCGGCACTAATGAAAAACTGTTTTTT
J: TRBJ2-7; size: NA; D: NA; V: TRBV7-9; CDR3: CASSLAGGTAYYEQYF; DNA: TGTGCCAGCAGCTTAGCGGGAGGGACAGCCTACTACGAGCAGTACTTC
J: TRBJ1-3; size: NA; D: TRBD1; V: TRBV27; CDR3: CASSLLAGGGNTIYF; DNA: TGTGCCAGCAGTTTGTTGGCAGGGGGTGGAAACACCATATATTTT
J: TRBJ1-2; size: once; D: NA; V: TRBV27; CDR3: CASSLTGGQGYTF; DNA: TGTGCCAGCAGTCTAACGGGGGGGCAAGGCTACACCTTC
J: TRBJ1-2; size: NA; D: NA; V: TRBV5-8; CDR3: CARGWEATGYTF; DNA: TGTGCCCGGGGATGGGAGGCGACTGGCTACACCTTC
J: TRBJ1-2; size: NA; D: NA; V: TRBV5-8; CDR3: CASSFSNYGYTF; DNA: TGTGCCAGCAGCTTCTCAAACTATGGCTACACCTTC
J: TRBJ1-2; size: few; D: NA; V: TRBV19; CDR3: CASNNYGYTF; DNA: TGTGCCAGTAACAACTATGGCTACACCTTC
J: TRBJ1-2; size: once; D: NA; V: TRBV4-1; CDR3: CASSQDQGGRDYGYTF; DNA: TGCGCCAGCAGCCAAGATCAGGGAGGGAGAGACTATGGCTACACCTTC
J: TRBJ2-1; size: NA; D: NA; V: TRBV9; CDR3: CASASESYNEQFF; DNA: TGTGCCAGCGCTAGCGAGAGCTACAATGAGCAGTTCTTC
J: TRBJ1-2; size: NA; D: NA; V: TRBV19; CDR3: CASSAGLGDYGYTF; DNA: TGTGCCAGTAGTGCCGGACTGGGGGACTATGGCTACACCTTC
J: TRBJ2-7; size: NA; D: NA; V: TRBV27; CDR3: CASSSGGNYEQYF; DNA: TGTGCCAGCAGTTCTGGGGGTAACTACGAGCAGTACTTC
J: TRBJ1-2; size: NA; D: TRBD1; V: TRBV7-2; CDR3: CASSLEGTGDGYTF; DNA: TGTGCCAGCAGCTTAGAAGGGACAGGGGATGGCTACACCTTC
J: TRBJ2-7; size: NA; D: TRBD1; V: TRBV2; CDR3: CASRQVPGQGAYEQYF; DNA: TGTGCCAGCAGACAAGTACCGGGACAGGGGGCGTACGAGCAGTACTTC
J: TRBJ1-1; size: NA; D: NA; V: TRBV14; CDR3: CASSQVTAEAFF; DNA: TGTGCCAGCAGCCAGGTGACAGCTGAAGCTTTCTTT
J: TRBJ2-7; size: NA; D: NA; V: TRBV27; CDR3: CASSLLAALAYEQYF; DNA: TGTGCCAGCAGTTTATTAGCGGCGCTGGCCTACGAGCAGTACTTC
J: TRBJ1-2; size: NA; D: NA; V: TRBV13; CDR3: CASSLGVGWEYGYTF; DNA: TGTGCCAGCAGCTTAGGTGTAGGGTGGGAATATGGCTACACCTTC
J: TRBJ2-7; size: once; D: TRBD2; V: TRBV19; CDR3: CASRASGTGFHEQYF; DNA: TGTGCCAGTAGGGCTAGCGGGACGGGGTTCCACGAGCAGTACTTC